The source of this T cell receptor (beta chain) is a study of T cell changes during pregnancy in multiple sclerosis. Generated by immunoSEQ multiplex PCR, the TCRdb table keeps only in-frame clones and is missing some. The sample records over 45,000 clones, roughly nine tenths being singletons. V shed 6 bases and J 5 bases; nucleotides not matched to a gene: 7. The CDR3 spans 15 residues. Per the germline V gene, CDR1 is SGHVS and CDR2 is FQNEAQ. This chain connects TRBV7-8 to TRBJ2-2; 9 bases align to TRBD1. This TCR derives from a female donor in good health, enrolled as a control in a pregnancy study. Material: peripheral blood, obtained in the third trimester of pregnancy. CDR3 nucleotides: TGTGCCAGCAGAGGACAGGGGAGAAAAACCGGGGAGCTGTTTTTT. This sequence encodes CASRGQGRKTGELFF.